Shown below are 3 T cell receptor beta chains from a single sample sequenced in a study of blood T cell repertoires in COVID-19. Data came from immunoSEQ multiplex PCR; TCRdb stores just in-frame clones and leaves some out. The sample lists some 200,000 clones; roughly 85% were seen once. Sequencing used peripheral blood. The receptors here all came from a woman in her 70s with COVID-19, enrolled during active disease.

DNA for the CDR3: TGCGCCAGCAGCATTGACAGGGGACTAGCGGGAGGGCCCCACGAGCAGTACTTC. This gives the protein CASSIDRGLAGGPHEQYF. The rearrangement uses TRBV5-1 and TRBJ2-7, with TRBD2 identical over 16 bases. Germline V lookup: CDR1 SGHRS, CDR2 YFSETQ. The J segment lost 5 bases and the V segment lost 4 bases, leaving 12 bases of the junction unmatched. The CDR3 spans 18 residues.

This rearrangement joins TRBV7-9 to TRBJ2-3; perhaps TRBD2 as D (6 bases). V lost 3 bases and J 1 base, leaving 14 bases between the germline ends. The CDR3 is made up of 16 amino acids. Germline V gene lookup returns CDR1 SEHNR and CDR2 FQNEAQ (reference sequence). CDR3 residues: CASSLGIREGTDTQYF. The CDR3 DNA follows: TGTGCCAGCAGCTTGGGTATCAGGGAGGGCACAGATACGCAGTATTTT.

The gene calls are TRBV11-1 and TRBJ2-7; D remains unclear. Trimming left V 4 bases short and J 4 bases short, with 11 bases between. Germline V gives CDR1 SGHAT, CDR2 FQDESV (reference sequence). This CDR3 has 13 residues. In DNA, the CDR3 is TGTGCCAGCAGCTCCACCCCCGGGTACGAGCAGTACTTC. Its protein product is CASSSTPGYEQYF.